A selection of T cell receptor beta chains follows, all from one sample in a study of T cells in Graves' hyperthyroidism and ophthalmopathy. TCRdb re-called the multiplex PCR reads through MiXCR, storing one row per CDR3 protein. This sample has a few hundred thousand distinct CDR3 sequences, with approximately 17% found just once. The sequenced sample consisted of blood. These receptors all come from a man aged 18 to 29 with Graves' ophthalmopathy. Each CDR3 is given with its conserved first and last residue. D genes are given only for firm matches. Where a row states a size, it is once, few, many or the class of an expanded clone; other rows omit it.

d_call j_call v_call clone_size cdr3_length cdr3_nt cdr3_aa
- TRBJ1-6 TRBV2 many 13 TGTGCCAGCAGTGAAATGCTCCAATCACCCCTCCACTTT CASSEMLQSPLHF
- TRBJ2-3 TRBV20-1 - 14 TGCAGTGCTAGAGATCAGCCAGGGCCAGATACGCAGTATTTT CSARDQPGPDTQYF
- TRBJ2-7 TRBV7-3 once 12 TGTGCCAGCAGCCCGTCGGGGGTCGAGCAGTACTTC CASSPSGVEQYF
- TRBJ2-1 TRBV27 many 13 TGTGCCAGCAGTTTAGAACAGGGCTTTAAGCAGTTCTTC CASSLEQGFKQFF
- TRBJ2-1 TRBV6-1 many 12 TGTGCCAGCAGCAAGGTCAGCAATGAGCAGTTCTTC CASSKVSNEQFF
TRBD1 TRBJ2-5 TRBV27 many 14 TGTGCCAGCAGGGCCGGGACAGGGGTTGAGACCCAGTACTTC CASRAGTGVETQYF
- TRBJ2-7 TRBV7-2 many 14 TGTGCCAGCAGCCCCGGGACTCCCTCCTACGAGCAGTACTTC CASSPGTPSYEQYF
- TRBJ2-1 TRBV7-3 few 15 TGTGCCAGCAGCTTAACGACGAGCTCCTACAATGAGCAGTTCTTC CASSLTTSSYNEQFF
- TRBJ1-1 TRBV5-1 - 14 TGCGCCAGCAGCTTGGGACAGTATAACACTGAAGCTTTCTTT CASSLGQYNTEAFF
- TRBJ1-2 TRBV7-2 many 13 TGTGCCAGCAGCTTGACCGGGGGAGATGGCTACACCTTC CASSLTGGDGYTF
- TRBJ1-1 TRBV27 few 12 TGTGCCAGCAGAAGGGGGGTGGCTGAAGCTTTCTTT CASRRGVAEAFF
- TRBJ2-1 TRBV27 many 13 TGTGCCAGCAGTTTATTCATCGACAATGAGCAGTTCTTC CASSLFIDNEQFF
TRBD1 TRBJ2-7 TRBV12-3/TRBV12-4 few 15 TGTGCCAGCAGTTTTCCGGGACAGGGGTATGGCGAGCAGTACTTC CASSFPGQGYGEQYF
TRBD2 TRBJ2-2 TRBV6-4 - 18 TGTGCCAGCAGTTACCCGGGACTAGCGGTGATCAACACCGGGGAGCTGTTTTTT CASSYPGLAVINTGELFF
- TRBJ1-4 TRBV6-1 few 15 TGTGCCAGCAGCTCCGTGACCCGGGGGGGTGAAAAACTGTTTTTT CASSSVTRGGEKLFF
- TRBJ1-2 TRBV20-1 few 11 TGCAGTGCTAGGACCGGCGGGGGCTACACCTTC CSARTGGGYTF
- TRBJ1-5 TRBV6-2/TRBV6-3 few 15 TGTGCCAGCAGCAAGCTCCGGGACGGCAATCAGCCCCAGCATTTT CASSKLRDGNQPQHF
TRBD2 TRBJ2-7 TRBV25-1 - 15 TGTGCCAGCAGTGGCCTTAGCGGGGGGGCCTCCGAGCAGTACTTC CASSGLSGGASEQYF
- TRBJ2-5 TRBV6-7 - 10 TGTGCCAGCCAGGGGAGTACCCAGTACTTC CASQGSTQYF
- TRBJ1-3 TRBV12-3/TRBV12-4 - 15 TGTGCCAGCAATGAGCCGGGCCCAGTAGGAAACACCATATATTTT CASNEPGPVGNTIYF
- TRBJ2-1 TRBV3-1 many 15 TGTGCCAGCAGCCAAGACGAGGGGTACTACAATGAGCAGTTCTTC CASSQDEGYYNEQFF
TRBD2 TRBJ2-1 TRBV4-1 - 16 TGCGCCAGCAGCCAAGTTTCTAGCGGGGGCCGGGATGAGCAGTTCTTC CASSQVSSGGRDEQFF
- TRBJ1-5 TRBV27 few 14 TGTGCCAGCAGTCCGCGGGCCCCCAGGGAGCCCCAGCATTTT CASSPRAPREPQHF
TRBD1 TRBJ2-7 TRBV5-5 many 14 TGTGCCAGCACCAAAGGACAGGGTCCCTACGAGCAGTACTTC CASTKGQGPYEQYF
TRBD2 TRBJ2-2 TRBV6-9 - 15 TGTGCCAGCAGTTGGGGGGACTATTACACCGGGGAGCTGTTTTTT CASSWGDYYTGELFF
- TRBJ1-5 TRBV5-1 many 14 TGCGCCAGCAGCGTTGCGGGGGGGCGCCAGCCCCAGCATTTT CASSVAGGRQPQHF
- TRBJ2-7 TRBV20-1 many 12 TGCAGTGCTAGGATGGCAACCTACGAGCAGTACTTC CSARMATYEQYF
- TRBJ2-3 TRBV5-6 many 14 TGTGCCAGCAGAGGAGAAGCGAGGGTAGATACGCAGTATTTT CASRGEARVDTQYF
- TRBJ1-4 TRBV3-1 - 14 TGTGCCAGCAGACCCGGGACGGAGAATGAAAAACTGTTTTTT CASRPGTENEKLFF
TRBD1 TRBJ2-7 TRBV9 - 16 TGTGCCAGCAGCGCCTCCTTAAACAGGGGCTCCTACGAGCAGTACTTC CASSASLNRGSYEQYF
- TRBJ1-2 TRBV6-1 many 14 TGTGCCAGCAGTGCCTACAACGGGGGCGCCGTCTACACCTTC CASSAYNGGAVYTF
- TRBJ2-3 TRBV2 many 15 TGTGCCAGCAGTGGCCTAAGGGGTGGCGCAGATACGCAGTATTTT CASSGLRGGADTQYF
TRBD1 TRBJ2-7 TRBV27 - 14 TGTGCCAGCAGTTTAACGGGACAGGCCTACGAGCAGTACTTC CASSLTGQAYEQYF
- TRBJ2-7 TRBV4-1 few 14 TGCGCCAGCAGCCAAGAGGTTAGCTTCGACGAGCAGTACTTC CASSQEVSFDEQYF
- TRBJ1-2 TRBV11-2 - 14 TGTGCCAGCAGCTTAAGTCGACCCTCCTATGGCTACACCTTC CASSLSRPSYGYTF
- TRBJ2-1 TRBV10-1 - 16 TGCGCCAGCAGTGGTGGCGGGGAGAGCTCCTACAATGAGCAGTTCTTC CASSGGGESSYNEQFF
TRBD2 TRBJ2-5 TRBV7-3 few 15 TGTGCCAGCAGCATTAGCGGGGGGACCCAAGAGACCCAGTACTTC CASSISGGTQETQYF
- TRBJ2-6 TRBV7-3 - 15 TGTGCCAGCAGCTTAACCAGGGACGGGGCCAACGTCCTGACTTTC CASSLTRDGANVLTF
- TRBJ2-1 TRBV10-2 - 15 TGCGCCAGCAGTCCGGGACCCGCCGACTACAATGAGCAGTTCTTC CASSPGPADYNEQFF
- TRBJ2-5 TRBV20-1 many 14 TGCAGTGCTAGAGATGGGGGGGCCCAAGAGACCCAGTACTTC CSARDGGAQETQYF
- TRBJ1-2 TRBV9 - 15 TGTGCCAGCAGCGTATCTAGTTGGACTAACTATGGCTACACCTTC CASSVSSWTNYGYTF
- TRBJ2-3 TRBV12-3/TRBV12-4 few 18 TGTGCCAGCAGTTTAGCGCTAAAAGGACTCCTCCGAGCAGATACGCAGTATTTT CASSLALKGLLRADTQYF
TRBD1 TRBJ1-2 TRBV6-1 - 16 TGTGCCAGCAGTTGGACAGGGGCGCTGTCCCCCTATGGCTACACCTTC CASSWTGALSPYGYTF
TRBD2 TRBJ2-3 TRBV7-9 - 19 TGTGCCAGCGGGTTCCGGGGGAATGGACTAGCGGGAGACACAGATACGCAGTATTTT CASGFRGNGLAGDTDTQYF
- TRBJ2-2 TRBV3-1 many 13 TGTGCCAGCAGCCCCCGACAGCTCGGGGAGCTGTTTTTT CASSPRQLGELFF
- TRBJ2-1 TRBV12-3/TRBV12-4 many 13 TGTGCCAGCAGTCTGAGACAGGTTAATGAGCAGTTCTTC CASSLRQVNEQFF
- TRBJ2-5 TRBV9 - 15 TGTGCCAGCAGCGTGGGGGGGGGGCTGAGAGAGACCCAGTACTTC CASSVGGGLRETQYF
- TRBJ2-1 TRBV4-2 - 16 TGTGCCAGCAGCCAAGATGGGGCGGGGTTGGGGAATGAGCAGTTCTTC CASSQDGAGLGNEQFF
- TRBJ1-1 TRBV5-1 few 14 TGCGCCAGCAGCTTGGCGGCGGTGAACACTGAAGCTTTCTTT CASSLAAVNTEAFF
- TRBJ2-7 TRBV27 many 14 TGTGCCAGCAGTTATAGAGACCGTGCCTACGAGCAGTACTTC CASSYRDRAYEQYF
- TRBJ1-2 TRBV20-1 few 12 TGCAGTGCTGCGCCGGGAATCCATGGCTACACCTTC CSAAPGIHGYTF
TRBD2 TRBJ2-3 TRBV3-1 many 16 TGTGCCAGCAGCCAAGGAGCGGGGCTAAGCACAGATACGCAGTATTTT CASSQGAGLSTDTQYF
TRBD1 TRBJ2-7 TRBV2 many 15 TGTGCCAGCAGTGAGGGACAGGTGCCGGAGTACGAGCAGTACTTC CASSEGQVPEYEQYF
TRBD1 TRBJ1-6 TRBV18 many 15 TGTGCCAGCTCCACGGGGACAGGGGAGTATTCACCCCTCCACTTT CASSTGTGEYSPLHF
- TRBJ2-3 TRBV5-1 many 15 TGCGCCAGCAGCTCCAATCTTGGGGGCGCGGATACGCAGTATTTT CASSSNLGGADTQYF
- TRBJ1-3 TRBV20-1 - 17 TGCAGTGCTAGAGATGGGAGGAGCCCCTTCTCTGGAAACACCATATATTTT CSARDGRSPFSGNTIYF